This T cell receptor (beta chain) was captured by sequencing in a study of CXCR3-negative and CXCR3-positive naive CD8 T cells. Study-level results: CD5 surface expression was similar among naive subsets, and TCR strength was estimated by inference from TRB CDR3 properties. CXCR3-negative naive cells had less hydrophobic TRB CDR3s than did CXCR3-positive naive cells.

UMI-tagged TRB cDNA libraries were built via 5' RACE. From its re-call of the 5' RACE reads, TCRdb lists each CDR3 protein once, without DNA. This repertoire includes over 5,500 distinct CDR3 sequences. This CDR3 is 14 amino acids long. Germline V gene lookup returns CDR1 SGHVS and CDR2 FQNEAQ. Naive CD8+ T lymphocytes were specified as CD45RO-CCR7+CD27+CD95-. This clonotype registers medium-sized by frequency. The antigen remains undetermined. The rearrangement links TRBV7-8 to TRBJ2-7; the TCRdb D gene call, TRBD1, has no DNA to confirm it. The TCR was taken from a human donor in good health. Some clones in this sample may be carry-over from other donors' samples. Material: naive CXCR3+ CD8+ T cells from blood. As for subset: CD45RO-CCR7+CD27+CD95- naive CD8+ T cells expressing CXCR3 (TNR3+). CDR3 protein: CASSFRGGSYEQYF.